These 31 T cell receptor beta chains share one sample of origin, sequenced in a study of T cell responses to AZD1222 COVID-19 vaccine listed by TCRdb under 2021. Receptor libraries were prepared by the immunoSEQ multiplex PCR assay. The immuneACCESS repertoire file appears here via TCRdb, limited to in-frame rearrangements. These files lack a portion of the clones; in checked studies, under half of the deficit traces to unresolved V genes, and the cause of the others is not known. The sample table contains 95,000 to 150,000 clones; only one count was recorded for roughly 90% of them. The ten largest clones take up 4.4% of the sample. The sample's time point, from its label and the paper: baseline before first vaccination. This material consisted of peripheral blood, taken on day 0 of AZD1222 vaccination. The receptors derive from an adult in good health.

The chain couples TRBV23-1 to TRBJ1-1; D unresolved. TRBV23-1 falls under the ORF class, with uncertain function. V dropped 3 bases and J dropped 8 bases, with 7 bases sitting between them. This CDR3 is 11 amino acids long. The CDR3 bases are TGCGCCAGCAGTCAGAGGGCGGAAGCTTTCTTT. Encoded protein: CASSQRAEAFF.

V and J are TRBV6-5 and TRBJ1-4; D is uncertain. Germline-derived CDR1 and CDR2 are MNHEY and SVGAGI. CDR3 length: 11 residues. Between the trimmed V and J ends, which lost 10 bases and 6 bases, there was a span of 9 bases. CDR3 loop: CATSPDEKLFF. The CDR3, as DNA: TGTGCCACTAGTCCGGATGAAAAACTGTTTTTT.

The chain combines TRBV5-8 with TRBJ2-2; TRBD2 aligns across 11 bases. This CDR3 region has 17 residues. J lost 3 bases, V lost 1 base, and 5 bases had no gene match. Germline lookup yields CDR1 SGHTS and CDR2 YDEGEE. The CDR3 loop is CASSLRLAGTHTGELFF. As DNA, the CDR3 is TGTGCCAGCAGCTTGCGACTAGCGGGAACTCACACCGGGGAGCTGTTTTTT. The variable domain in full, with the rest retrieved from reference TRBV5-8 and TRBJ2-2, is EAGVTQSPTHLIKTRGQQATLRCSPISGHTSVYWYQQALGLGLQFLLWYDEGEERNRGNFPPRFSGRQFPNYSSELNVNALELEDSALYLCASSLRLAGTHTGELFFGEGSRLTVL.

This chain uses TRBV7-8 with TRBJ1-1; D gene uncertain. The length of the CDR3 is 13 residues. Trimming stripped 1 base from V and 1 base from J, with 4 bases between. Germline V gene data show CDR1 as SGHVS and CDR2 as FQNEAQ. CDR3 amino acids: CASSLEKNTEAFF. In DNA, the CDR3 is TGTGCCAGCAGCTTAGAAAAGAACACTGAAGCTTTCTTT.

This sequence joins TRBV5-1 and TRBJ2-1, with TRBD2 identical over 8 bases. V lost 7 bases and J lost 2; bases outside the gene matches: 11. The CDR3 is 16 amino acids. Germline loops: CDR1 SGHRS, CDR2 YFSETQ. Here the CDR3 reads CASGSNPGLAYNEQFF. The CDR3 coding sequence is TGCGCCAGCGGCTCAAATCCGGGACTAGCCTACAATGAGCAGTTCTTC.

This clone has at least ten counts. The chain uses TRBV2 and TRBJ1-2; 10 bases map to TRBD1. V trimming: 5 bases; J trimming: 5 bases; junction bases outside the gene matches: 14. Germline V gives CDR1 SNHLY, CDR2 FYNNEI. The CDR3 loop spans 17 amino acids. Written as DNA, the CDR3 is TGTGCCAGCAGTCCGACAGGGGGCGAACTGGGGCCTTATGGCTACACCTTC. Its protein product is CASSPTGGELGPYGYTF. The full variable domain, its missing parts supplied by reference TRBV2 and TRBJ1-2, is EPEVTQTPSHQVTQMGQEVILRCVPISNHLYFYWYRQILGQKVEFLVSFYNNEISEKSEIFDDQFSVERPDGSNFTLKIRSTKLEDSAMYFCASSPTGGELGPYGYTFGSGTRLTVV.

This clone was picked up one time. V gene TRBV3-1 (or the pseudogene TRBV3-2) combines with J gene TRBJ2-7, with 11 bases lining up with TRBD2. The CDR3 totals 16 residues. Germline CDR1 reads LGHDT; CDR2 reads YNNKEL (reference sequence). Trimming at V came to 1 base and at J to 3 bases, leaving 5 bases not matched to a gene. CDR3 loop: CASSQASGGLFYEQYF. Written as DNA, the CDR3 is TGTGCCAGCAGCCAAGCTAGCGGGGGGCTTTTCTACGAGCAGTACTTC.

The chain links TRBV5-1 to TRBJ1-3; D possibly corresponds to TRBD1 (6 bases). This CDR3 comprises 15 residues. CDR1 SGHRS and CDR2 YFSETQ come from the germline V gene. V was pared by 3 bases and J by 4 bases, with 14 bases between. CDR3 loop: CASSYTGPTGNTIYF. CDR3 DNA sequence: TGCGCCAGCAGCTATACAGGGCCTACCGGAAACACCATATATTTT.

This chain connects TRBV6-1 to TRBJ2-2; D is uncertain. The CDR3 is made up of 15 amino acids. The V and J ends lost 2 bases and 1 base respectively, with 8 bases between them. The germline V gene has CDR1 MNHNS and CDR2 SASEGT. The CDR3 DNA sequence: TGTGCCAGCAGTGAACTTGGGGAGAACACCGGGGAGCTGTTTTTT. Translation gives CASSELGENTGELFF.

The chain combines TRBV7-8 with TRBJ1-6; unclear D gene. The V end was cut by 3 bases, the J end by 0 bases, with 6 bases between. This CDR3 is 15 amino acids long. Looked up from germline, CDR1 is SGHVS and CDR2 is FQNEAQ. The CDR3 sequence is CASSFEVSYNSPLHF. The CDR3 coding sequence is TGTGCCAGCAGCTTTGAGGTCTCCTATAATTCACCCCTCCACTTT.

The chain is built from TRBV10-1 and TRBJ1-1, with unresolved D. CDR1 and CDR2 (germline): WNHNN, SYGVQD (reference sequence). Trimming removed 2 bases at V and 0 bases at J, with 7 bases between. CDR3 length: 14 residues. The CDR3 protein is CASSEPAMNTEAFF. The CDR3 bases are TGCGCCAGCAGTGAGCCAGCGATGAACACTGAAGCTTTCTTT.

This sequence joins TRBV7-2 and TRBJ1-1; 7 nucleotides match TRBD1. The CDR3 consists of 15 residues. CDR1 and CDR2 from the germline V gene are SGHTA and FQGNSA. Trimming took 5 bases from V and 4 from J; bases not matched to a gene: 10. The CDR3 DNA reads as TGTGCCAGCAGCCGCCGAGGGGGCCCCAGCACTGAAGCTTTCTTT. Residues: CASSRRGGPSTEAFF.

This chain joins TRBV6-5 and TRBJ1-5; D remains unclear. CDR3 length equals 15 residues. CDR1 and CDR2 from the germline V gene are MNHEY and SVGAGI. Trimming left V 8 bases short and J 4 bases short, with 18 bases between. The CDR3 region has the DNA TGTGCCAGCTTGAAAGGGAGGCCGGATAATCAGCCCCAGCATTTT. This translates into CASLKGRPDNQPQHF.

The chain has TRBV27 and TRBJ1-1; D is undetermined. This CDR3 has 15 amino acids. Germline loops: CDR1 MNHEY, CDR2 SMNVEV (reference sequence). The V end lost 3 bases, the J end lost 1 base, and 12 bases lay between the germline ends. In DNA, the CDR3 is TGTGCCAGCAGTTTGCGCTCGATGGGGAACACTGAAGCTTTCTTT. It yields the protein CASSLRSMGNTEAFF.

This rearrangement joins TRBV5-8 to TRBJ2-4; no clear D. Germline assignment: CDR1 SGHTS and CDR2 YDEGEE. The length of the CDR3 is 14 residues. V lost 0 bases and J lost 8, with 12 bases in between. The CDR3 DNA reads TGTGCCAGCAGCTTGGTGCACTTGAGAGACATTCAGTACTTC. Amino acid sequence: CASSLVHLRDIQYF.

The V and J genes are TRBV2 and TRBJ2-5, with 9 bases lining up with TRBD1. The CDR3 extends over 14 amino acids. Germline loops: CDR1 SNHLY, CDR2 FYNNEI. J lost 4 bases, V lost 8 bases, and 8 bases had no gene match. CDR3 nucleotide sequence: TGTGCCAGCGCCCCCGGGACAGGGCTAGAGACCCAGTACTTC. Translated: CASAPGTGLETQYF.

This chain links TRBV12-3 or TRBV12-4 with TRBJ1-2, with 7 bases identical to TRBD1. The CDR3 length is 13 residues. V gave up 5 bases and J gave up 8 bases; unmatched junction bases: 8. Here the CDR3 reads CASSPQGGGGYTF. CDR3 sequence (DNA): TGTGCCAGCAGTCCCCAGGGGGGAGGAGGCTACACCTTC.

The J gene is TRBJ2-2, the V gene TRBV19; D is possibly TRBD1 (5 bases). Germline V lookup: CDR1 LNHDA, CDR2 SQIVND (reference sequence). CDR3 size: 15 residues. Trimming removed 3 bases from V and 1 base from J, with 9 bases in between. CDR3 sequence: CASSIRTQNTGELFF. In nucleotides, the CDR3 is TGTGCCAGTAGTATTCGGACACAGAACACCGGGGAGCTGTTTTTT. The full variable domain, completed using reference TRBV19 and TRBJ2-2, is DGGITQSPKYLFRKEGQNVTLSCEQNLNHDAMYWYRQDPGQGLRLIYYSQIVNDFQKGDIAEGYSVSREKKESFPLTVTSAQKNPTAFYLCASSIRTQNTGELFFGEGSRLTVL.

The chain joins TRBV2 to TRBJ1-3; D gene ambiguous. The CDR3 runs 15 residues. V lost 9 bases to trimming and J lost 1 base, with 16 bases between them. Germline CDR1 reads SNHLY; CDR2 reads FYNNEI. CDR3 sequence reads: CARELPGKSGNTIYF. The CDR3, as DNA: TGTGCCAGGGAACTCCCAGGAAAGTCTGGAAACACCATATATTTT.

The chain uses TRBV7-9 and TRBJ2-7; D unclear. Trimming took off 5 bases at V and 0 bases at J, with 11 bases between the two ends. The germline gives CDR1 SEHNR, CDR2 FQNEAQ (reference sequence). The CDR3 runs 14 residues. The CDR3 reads CASSRTSSSYEQYF. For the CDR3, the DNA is TGTGCCAGCAGCCGGACGTCGAGCTCCTACGAGCAGTACTTC.

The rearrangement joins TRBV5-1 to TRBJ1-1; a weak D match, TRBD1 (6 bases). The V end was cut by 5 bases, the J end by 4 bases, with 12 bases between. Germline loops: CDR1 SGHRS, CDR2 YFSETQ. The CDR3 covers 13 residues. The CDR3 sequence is CASSSRGGTEAFF. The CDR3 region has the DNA TGCGCCAGCAGTTCCAGGGGAGGCACTGAAGCTTTCTTT.

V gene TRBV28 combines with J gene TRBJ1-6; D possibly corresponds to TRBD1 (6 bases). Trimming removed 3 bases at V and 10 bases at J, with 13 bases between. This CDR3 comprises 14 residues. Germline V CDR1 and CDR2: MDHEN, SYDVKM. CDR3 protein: CASSLRGVRSPLHF. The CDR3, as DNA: TGTGCCAGCAGTTTGAGGGGGGTGCGCTCACCCCTCCACTTT.

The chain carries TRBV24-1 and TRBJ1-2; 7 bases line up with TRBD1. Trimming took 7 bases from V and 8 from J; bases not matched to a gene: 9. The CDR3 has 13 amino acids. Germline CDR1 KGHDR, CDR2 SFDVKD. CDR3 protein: CATSKTGDKGYTF. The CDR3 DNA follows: TGTGCCACCAGCAAAACAGGGGACAAGGGCTACACCTTC.

CDR3: CASSLIAGSYNEQFF. CDR3 coding DNA: TGCGCCAGCAGCTTGATAGCGGGATCCTACAATGAGCAGTTCTTC. The V call is TRBV5-1, the J call TRBJ2-1; 8 bases map to TRBD2. The CDR3 has 15 residues. V was pared by 1 base and J by 1 base, with 1 base of the junction left unmatched. The germline gives CDR1 SGHRS, CDR2 YFSETQ.

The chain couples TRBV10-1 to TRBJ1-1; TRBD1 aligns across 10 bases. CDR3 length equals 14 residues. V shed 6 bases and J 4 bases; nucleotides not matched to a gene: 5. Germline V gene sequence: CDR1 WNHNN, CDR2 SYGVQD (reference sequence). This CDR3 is CASRPDRGPTEAFF. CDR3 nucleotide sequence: TGCGCCAGCAGGCCCGACAGGGGGCCCACTGAAGCTTTCTTT.

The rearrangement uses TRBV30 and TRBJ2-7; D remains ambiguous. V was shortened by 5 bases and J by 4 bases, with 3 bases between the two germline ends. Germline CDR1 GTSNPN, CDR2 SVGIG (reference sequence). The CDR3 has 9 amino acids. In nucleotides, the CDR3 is TGTGCCTGGGGTTACGAGCAGTACTTC. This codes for CAWGYEQYF.

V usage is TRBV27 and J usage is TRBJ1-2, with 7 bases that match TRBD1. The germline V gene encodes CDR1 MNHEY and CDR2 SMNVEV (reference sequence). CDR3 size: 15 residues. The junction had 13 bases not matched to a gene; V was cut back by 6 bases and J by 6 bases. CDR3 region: CASRGGGALLHGYTF. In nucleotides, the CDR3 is TGTGCCAGCAGGGGAGGGGGCGCATTGCTCCATGGCTACACCTTC.

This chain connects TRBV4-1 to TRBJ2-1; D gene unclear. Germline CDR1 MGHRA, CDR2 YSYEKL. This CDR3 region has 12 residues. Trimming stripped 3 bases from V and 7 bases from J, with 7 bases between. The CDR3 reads CASSQTHNEQFF. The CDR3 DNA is TGCGCCAGCAGCCAGACACATAATGAGCAGTTCTTC.

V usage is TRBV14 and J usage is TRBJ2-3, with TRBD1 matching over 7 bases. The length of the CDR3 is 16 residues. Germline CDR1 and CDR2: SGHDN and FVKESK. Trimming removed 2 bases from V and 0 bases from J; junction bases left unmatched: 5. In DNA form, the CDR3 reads TGTGCCAGCAGCCAATTCCGGGACAGAAGCACAGATACGCAGTATTTT. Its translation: CASSQFRDRSTDTQYF.

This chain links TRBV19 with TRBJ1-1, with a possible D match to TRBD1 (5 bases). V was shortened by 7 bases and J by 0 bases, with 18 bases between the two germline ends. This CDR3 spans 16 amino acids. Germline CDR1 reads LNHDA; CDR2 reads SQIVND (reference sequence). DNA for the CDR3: TGTGCCAGTATCGGCAGGGAAGCCGGGATGAACACTGAAGCTTTCTTT. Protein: CASIGREAGMNTEAFF.

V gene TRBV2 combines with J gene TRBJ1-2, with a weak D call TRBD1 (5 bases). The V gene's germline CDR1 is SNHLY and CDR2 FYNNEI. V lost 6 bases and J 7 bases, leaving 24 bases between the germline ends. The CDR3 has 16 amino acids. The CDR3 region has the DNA TGTGCCAGCAGGGGGGTTCGGGGACCTTACCAAGGTGGCTACACCTTC. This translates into CASRGVRGPYQGGYTF. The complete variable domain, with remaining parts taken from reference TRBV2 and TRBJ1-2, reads EPEVTQTPSHQVTQMGQEVILRCVPISNHLYFYWYRQILGQKVEFLVSFYNNEISEKSEIFDDQFSVERPDGSNFTLKIRSTKLEDSAMYFCASRGVRGPYQGGYTFGSGTRLTVV.